Presented here are 27 T cell receptor beta chains from one specimen sequenced in a study of chemoradiotherapy in HPV16-positive cancers. This table comes from immunoSEQ multiplex PCR, and its TCRdb copy is limited to in-frame clones, with some not included. In the table there are tens of thousands of clones, about 93% of which are singletons. The sample was blood, taken from a patient who underwent chemoradiotherapy. The receptor set was obtained from a human donor with HPV-associated anogenital cancer.

The chain combines TRBV4-1 with TRBJ1-2; D is ambiguous. Germline loops: CDR1 MGHRA, CDR2 YSYEKL. The length of the CDR3 is 13 residues. Trimming removed 5 bases from V and 0 bases from J, with 7 bases in between. The CDR3 nucleotides read TGCGCCAGCAGCTCGGGTGCTAACTATGGCTACACCTTC. Protein sequence: CASSSGANYGYTF.

The rearrangement joins TRBV19 to TRBJ1-5, with no clear D. Germline V lookup: CDR1 LNHDA, CDR2 SQIVND (reference sequence). This CDR3 region has 12 residues. With 4 bases removed from V and 15 bases from J, the gap between germline ends came to 16 bases. CDR3 nucleotides: TGTGCCAGTAGTACTGGGGATCGGGTAGGGCATTTT. This encodes CASSTGDRVGHF. Complete variable domain (other parts from reference TRBV19 and TRBJ1-5): DGGITQSPKYLFRKEGQNVTLSCEQNLNHDAMYWYRQDPGQGLRLIYYSQIVNDFQKGDIAEGYSVSREKKESFPLTVTSAQKNPTAFYLCASSTGDRVGHFGDGTRLSIL.

The genes are TRBV18 and TRBJ1-1; D might be TRBD1 (5 bases). CDR1 and CDR2 from the germline V gene are KGHSH and LQKENI. Trimming removed 5 bases at V and 5 bases at J, with 15 bases between. This CDR3 contains 14 residues. This CDR3 is CASSIEGTRTEAFF. CDR3 DNA sequence: TGTGCCAGCTCAATTGAGGGGACGCGGACTGAAGCTTTCTTT.

V usage is TRBV6-6 and J usage is TRBJ1-1; 8 nucleotides line up with TRBD1. V lost 2 bases to trimming and J lost 1 base; unmatched junction nucleotides: 0. The germline V gene encodes CDR1 MNHNY and CDR2 SVGAGI (reference sequence). CDR3 size: 14 residues. The CDR3 DNA follows: TGTGCCAGCAGTTACGGGACAGGGAACACTGAAGCTTTCTTT. It translates to CASSYGTGNTEAFF.

V and J are TRBV9 and TRBJ1-3, with a weak D call TRBD1 (6 bases). CDR1 is SGDLS, CDR2 YYNGEE, per germline. V was shortened by 4 bases and J by 2 bases, with 13 bases between the two germline ends. CDR3 length equals 15 residues. In nucleotides, the CDR3 is TGTGCCAGCAGCACAAGGTCAGGGGCTGGAAACACCATATATTTT. Amino acids: CASSTRSGAGNTIYF.

This clone came up once. V usage is TRBV5-5 and J usage is TRBJ1-1, with a possible D match to TRBD1 (6 bases). Trimming pared 2 bases from V and 6 bases from J, leaving 11 bases between. CDR1 and CDR2 from the germline V gene are SGHKS and YYEKEE (reference sequence). The CDR3 is 13 amino acids. The CDR3 bases are TGTGCCAGCAGCTTTGGGGGGCGCGCTGAAGCTTTCTTT. Its protein product is CASSFGGRAEAFF.

This chain connects TRBV6-1 to TRBJ1-1; unclear D gene. The germline V gene encodes CDR1 MNHNS and CDR2 SASEGT. This CDR3 comprises 13 residues. The V end lost 2 bases, the J end lost 6 bases, and 10 bases lay between the germline ends. CDR3 in DNA: TGTGCCAGCAGTGAATACCCTACCCCTGAAGCTTTCTTT. Its translation: CASSEYPTPEAFF.

The chain carries TRBV7-9 and TRBJ2-1, with D possibly TRBD1 on 6 matching bases. The CDR3 contains 15 residues. Germline lookup yields CDR1 SEHNR and CDR2 FQNEAQ (reference sequence). Trimming shortened V by 4 bases and J by 5 bases, and 15 bases separated the two germline ends. The CDR3 DNA follows: TGTGCCAGCAGCTCGAACAGGGTAAGGGACAATGAGCAGTTCTTC. This translates into CASSSNRVRDNEQFF.

The V call is TRBV19, the J call TRBJ2-3; 8 bases are shared with TRBD1. Germline-derived CDR1 and CDR2 are LNHDA and SQIVND (reference sequence). V was clipped by 8 bases and J by 0 bases; unmatched bases: 10. This CDR3 is built from 16 residues. The CDR3 protein is CASRAAGGPSTDTQYF. The CDR3 DNA reads as TGTGCCAGTCGAGCCGCAGGGGGCCCTAGCACAGATACGCAGTATTTT.

Only one count was recorded for this clone. V gene TRBV18 combines with J gene TRBJ1-2; D call uncertain. There are 13 residues in the CDR3. V was shortened by 3 bases and J by 8 bases, with 13 bases between the two germline ends. Germline assignment: CDR1 KGHSH and CDR2 LQKENI. This chain's CDR3 is CASSPQETAGYTF. DNA for the CDR3: TGTGCCAGCTCACCCCAAGAGACGGCCGGCTACACCTTC. Looking up the rest from reference TRBV18 and TRBJ1-2 gives the full variable domain: NAGVMQNPRHLVRRRGQEARLRCSPMKGHSHVYWYRQLPEEGLKFMVYLQKENIIDESGMPKERFSAEFPKEGPSILRIQQVVRGDSAAYFCASSPQETAGYTFGSGTRLTVV.

The V call is TRBV5-1, the J call TRBJ1-1, with D possibly being TRBD1 (6 bases). The CDR3 extends over 14 amino acids. Germline loops: CDR1 SGHRS, CDR2 YFSETQ. The V gene lost 2 bases and the J gene lost 3 bases, with 11 bases spanning the gap. This CDR3 reads CASSFGRGYTEAFF. CDR3 sequence (DNA): TGCGCCAGCAGCTTTGGCAGGGGCTACACTGAAGCTTTCTTT.

The gene calls are TRBV25-1 and TRBJ1-1; no firm D call. V was clipped by 5 bases and J by 7 bases, with 8 bases between them. The CDR3 spans 11 residues. Germline V gene data show CDR1 as MGHDK and CDR2 as SYGVNS. CDR3 loop: CASSPGVEAFF. CDR3 coding DNA: TGTGCCAGCAGTCCCGGCGTTGAAGCTTTCTTT.

This sequence joins TRBV5-6 and TRBJ1-4; D unresolved. CDR3 length: 12 residues. The germline V gene has CDR1 SGHDT and CDR2 YYEEEE. V was pared by 4 bases and J by 8 bases, with 9 bases between. CDR3 residues: CASSLNGEKLFF. CDR3 DNA: TGTGCCAGCAGCCTTAATGGCGAAAAACTGTTTTTT.

This clone was counted a single time. The J gene is TRBJ1-5, the V gene TRBV28; 9 positions agree with TRBD1. The V and J ends lost 5 bases and 0 bases, in that order; junction bases with no gene match: 8. There are 17 residues in the CDR3. The germline CDR1 and CDR2 sequences are MDHEN and SYDVKM. The CDR3 spells CASSARTGAYSNQPQHF. CDR3 sequence (DNA): TGTGCCAGCAGTGCGCGGACAGGGGCGTATAGCAATCAGCCCCAGCATTTT.

J is TRBJ1-4 and V is TRBV11-1; D unclear. This CDR3 region has 13 residues. V was shortened by 3 bases and J by 4 bases, with 6 bases between the two germline ends. Germline-derived CDR1 and CDR2 are SGHAT and FQDESV (reference sequence). This chain's CDR3 is CASSLWGNEKLFF. The CDR3 nucleotides read TGTGCCAGCAGCTTGTGGGGTAATGAAAAACTGTTTTTT.

The chain uses TRBV4-3 and TRBJ2-3; TRBD2 aligns across 9 bases. The trim removed 6 bases at V and 0 bases at J, leaving 7 bases unmatched. The germline V gene has CDR1 LGHNA and CDR2 YSLEER. The CDR3 sequence is 16 residues long. This CDR3 is CASSPSGTLSTDTQYF. CDR3 coding DNA: TGCGCCAGCAGTCCTAGCGGGACCCTTAGCACAGATACGCAGTATTTT.

V gene TRBV7-2 combines with J gene TRBJ2-7; no definite D call. The V end lost 2 bases, the J end lost 6 bases, and 8 bases lay between the germline ends. Germline CDR1 reads SGHTA; CDR2 reads FQGNSA. The CDR3 totals 12 residues. CDR3 amino acids: CASSLWISEQYF. The CDR3 bases are TGTGCCAGCAGCTTATGGATAAGCGAGCAGTACTTC.

The chain has TRBV10-3 and TRBJ2-5; TRBD1 agrees at 7 bases. Near its end, the DNA agrees better with TRBJ2-7, so the J call may be wrong. Germline CDR1 ENHRY, CDR2 SYGVKD. The CDR3 contains 16 residues. In nucleotides, the CDR3 is TGTGCCATCAGTGAGTCAACAGGGGCGCCTTCCTACGAGCAGTACTTC. It specifies CAISESTGAPSYEQYF.

The V call is TRBV18, the J call TRBJ2-3, with 13 bases lining up with TRBD2. Germline CDR1 is KGHSH and CDR2 is LQKENI. Trimming took 3 bases from V and 6 from J; bases not matched to a gene: 15. The CDR3 extends over 19 amino acids. Written as DNA, the CDR3 is TGTGCCAGCTCACCGCGGAGAACACGACTAGCGGGAGGAGATGATACGCAGTATTTT. Translation gives CASSPRRTRLAGGDDTQYF.

The V call is TRBV18, the J call TRBJ1-2, with 9 bases identical to TRBD1. Germline CDR1 KGHSH, CDR2 LQKENI. With 3 bases clipped from V and 1 base from J, the junction kept 0 bases outside the gene matches. The CDR3 totals 14 residues. The CDR3 here is CASSPDRGNYGYTF. The CDR3 DNA reads TGTGCCAGCTCACCGGACAGGGGTAACTATGGCTACACCTTC.

CDR3 coding DNA: TGCGCCAGCAGTCAATCCCTCGCCAGGGGAGGCTACACCTTC. As protein: CASSQSLARGGYTF. The V call is TRBV23-1, the J call TRBJ1-2; tentatively, D is TRBD1 (6 bases). TRBV23-1 is reported as an ORF; its role is uncertain. The CDR3 is 14 amino acids. Trimming removed 0 bases from V and 8 bases from J, with 13 bases in between.

The chain carries TRBV2 and TRBJ2-7; D assignment may be TRBD1 or TRBD2 (5 bases each). The ends were cut back, 10 bases at V and 3 bases at J, with 16 bases in the middle. Germline CDR1 is SNHLY and CDR2 is FYNNEI. CDR3 length: 13 residues. The CDR3 is CATSRDVLYEQYF. The DNA for the CDR3 is TGTGCCACTTCCCGGGACGTTCTCTACGAGCAGTACTTC.

The chain employs TRBV18 and TRBJ2-1; no clear D. The CDR3 covers 13 residues. Germline V CDR1 and CDR2: KGHSH, LQKENI. V dropped 3 bases and J dropped 4 bases, with 7 bases sitting between them. The DNA of the CDR3 is TGTGCCAGCTCACCCGACGGGTACAATGAGCAGTTCTTC. Translated, it gives CASSPDGYNEQFF.

The chain is built from TRBV4-2 and TRBJ2-2; possibly TRBD2 for D (5 bases). Germline assignment: CDR1 LGHNA and CDR2 YNFKEQ. Trimming took 5 bases from V and 10 from J, leaving 8 bases between them. The CDR3 loop spans 11 amino acids. The CDR3 sequence is CASSYGLELFF. DNA for the CDR3: TGTGCCAGCAGCTACGGACTGGAGCTGTTTTTT.

This clone was recorded only once. The J gene is TRBJ2-2, the V gene TRBV5-1; D remains unclear. CDR1 SGHRS and CDR2 YFSETQ come from the germline V gene. The CDR3 runs to 12 residues. V shed 0 bases and J shed 7 bases, with 4 bases lying between them. The CDR3 DNA reads TGCGCCAGCAGCTTGGGGAGCGGGGAGCTGTTTTTT. Protein: CASSLGSGELFF.

The CDR3: CASSYSSGLETQYF. Written as DNA, the CDR3 is TGTGCCAGCAGTTACTCGTCAGGGCTTGAGACCCAGTACTTC. The chain links TRBV6-6 to TRBJ2-5, with a tentative D call TRBD1 (5 bases). Germline loops: CDR1 MNHNY, CDR2 SVGAGI (reference sequence). V was shortened by 0 bases and J by 5 bases, with 10 bases between the two germline ends. The CDR3 has 14 residues.

The CDR3 protein is CASSRILAGGSYEQYF. CDR3 in DNA: TGTGCCAGCAGCAGAATCCTAGCGGGTGGCTCCTACGAGCAGTACTTC. This chain joins TRBV7-2 and TRBJ2-7, with TRBD2 matching over 8 bases. The trim removed 5 bases at V and 0 bases at J, leaving 9 bases unmatched. This CDR3 contains 16 residues. CDR1 and CDR2 from the germline V gene are SGHTA and FQGNSA.